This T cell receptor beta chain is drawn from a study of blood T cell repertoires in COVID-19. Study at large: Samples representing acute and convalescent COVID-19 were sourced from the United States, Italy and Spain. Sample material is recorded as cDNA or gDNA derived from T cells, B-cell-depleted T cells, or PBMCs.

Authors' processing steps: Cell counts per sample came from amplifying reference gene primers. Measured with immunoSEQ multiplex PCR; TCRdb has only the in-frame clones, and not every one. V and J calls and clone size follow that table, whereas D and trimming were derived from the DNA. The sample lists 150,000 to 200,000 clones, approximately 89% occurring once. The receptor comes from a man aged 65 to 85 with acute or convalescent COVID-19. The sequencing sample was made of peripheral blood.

Here the CDR3 reads CASSSTGVGPEAFF. CDR3 nucleotides: TGTGCCAGCAGCTCCACAGGGGTGGGACCTGAAGCTTTCTTT. The V and J genes are TRBV13 and TRBJ1-1; 7 bases are a match to TRBD1. The CDR3 totals 14 residues. With V trimmed by 4 bases and J by 6 bases, 8 bases remained unmatched. CDR1 PRHDT and CDR2 FYEKMQ come from the germline V gene (reference sequence).